This TCR beta chain was identified in a study of CD8+ T cells in alopecia areata. Whole-study context: Treated patients' severity was scored by percentage of affected scalp area.

Sequencing used cDNA as its template, made by extracting RNA and reverse transcribing it. The assay was immunoSEQ multiplex PCR, and TCRdb's table has in-frame clones only and misses some. The sample shows 150,000 to 250,000 clones, approximately 56% of them seen only once. In this sample, this clone turned up a few times. Treatment defined: oral pan-JAK inhibitor, 5-10 mg twice daily. Sequenced here: CD4+ T cells sorted from blood, sampled at week 4, from a patient treated with tofacitinib. This clonotype was sampled from a human donor with alopecia areata.

CDR3 DNA sequence: TGTGCCAGCAGCCCACGGGACAGGGCTTACAATGAGCAGTTCTTC. Translating gives CASSPRDRAYNEQFF. The rearrangement links TRBV9 to TRBJ2-1; 9 bases line up with TRBD1. This CDR3 spans 15 amino acids. V trimming: 4 bases; J trimming: 4 bases; junction bases outside the gene matches: 6. Germline CDR1 reads SGDLS; CDR2 reads YYNGEE. Variable domain in full (rest from reference TRBV9 and TRBJ2-1): DSGVTQTPKHLITATGQRVTLRCSPRSGDLSVYWYQQSLDQGLQFLIQYYNGEERAKGNILERFSAQQFPDLHSELNLSSLELGDSALYFCASSPRDRAYNEQFFGPGTRLTVL.